This TCR beta chain was documented in a study of regulatory T cells in long-lasting Graves disease. Study-wide context: The study counted Graves' disease as persistent given over 5 years of antithyroid drugs and positive TSH receptor antibodies. Points from the study as a whole: Favored gene segments in persistent disease were TRBV28, TRBJ1-2 and TRBJ2-5.

This clonotype has a count of ten or more. Its antigen is still unknown. The CDR3 is made up of 13 amino acids. The germline V and J ends were trimmed by 5 bases and 5 bases, with 12 bases remaining between them. Time point noted: persistent/refractory GD, antithyroid drugs over 5 years with positive TRAb. TCR sequences were obtained from RNA taken from PBMCs. EDTA tubes received around 9 milliliters of drawn peripheral blood. iRepertoire HTBI primers and Arm-PCR of CDR3 regions built TCR beta libraries. TCRdb reprocessed the multiplex PCR reads with MiXCR, giving one entry per CDR3 protein. The table has hundreds of thousands of distinct CDR3 sequences, roughly a fifth seen once.

Material: peripheral blood mononuclear cells (PBMCs), obtained when the disease was refractory, from a patient treated with antithyroid drugs. V usage is TRBV12-3 or TRBV12-4 and J usage is TRBJ1-2; D perhaps matches TRBD1 (5 bases). The sequence was obtained from a female donor with Graves disease. CDR3 sequence reads: CASSLRVGYGYTF. The CDR3 DNA sequence: TGTGCCAGCAGTCTCAGGGTAGGATATGGCTACACCTTC.